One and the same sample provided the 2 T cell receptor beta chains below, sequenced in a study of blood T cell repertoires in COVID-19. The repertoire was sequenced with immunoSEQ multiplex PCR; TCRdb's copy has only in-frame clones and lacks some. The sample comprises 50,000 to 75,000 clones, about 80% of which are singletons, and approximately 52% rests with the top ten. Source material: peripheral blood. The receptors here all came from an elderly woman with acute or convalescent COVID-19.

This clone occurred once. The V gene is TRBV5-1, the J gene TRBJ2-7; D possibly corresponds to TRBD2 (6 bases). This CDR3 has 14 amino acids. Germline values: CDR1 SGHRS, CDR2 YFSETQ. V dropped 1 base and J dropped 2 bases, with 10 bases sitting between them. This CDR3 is CASSLSPGAYEQYF. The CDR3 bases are TGCGCCAGCAGCTTGTCCCCGGGGGCCTACGAGCAGTACTTC.

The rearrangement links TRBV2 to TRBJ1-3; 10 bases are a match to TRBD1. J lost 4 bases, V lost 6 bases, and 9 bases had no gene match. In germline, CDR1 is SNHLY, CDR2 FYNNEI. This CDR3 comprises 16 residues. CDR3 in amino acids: CASRQRTGGGGNTIYF. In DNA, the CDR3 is TGTGCCAGCAGGCAGCGGACAGGGGGTGGGGGAAACACCATATATTTT.